The clone carrying this TCR beta chain has at least ten counts. Its cognate antigen is unknown. The entry originates in a study of regulatory T cells in long-lasting Graves disease. General observations from the study: Persistent disease was associated with favored TRBV28 usage and with favored use of TRBJ1-2 and TRBJ2-5.

Time point noted: newly diagnosed GD, antithyroid drugs for less than 3 months. PBMC-derived RNA was used for the TCR library. An endocrinology department located in Xi'an, China, was where the patients came from. Combining iRepertoire HTBI primers with Arm-PCR of CDR3 regions, the authors built TCR beta libraries. TCRdb used MiXCR to reprocess the multiplex PCR reads, holding one entry per CDR3 protein. The sample records about 400,000 distinct CDR3 sequences, approximately 16% being singletons. This CDR3 comprises 15 residues. CDR1 is DFQATT, CDR2 SNEGSKA, per germline (reference sequence). The V and J ends lost 1 base and 4 bases, in that order; junction bases with no gene match: 7. This same sample was also taken into another study, of T cells in Graves' hyperthyroidism and ophthalmopathy. That work states: Hyperthyroidism patients were newly diagnosed, had disease duration under 2 months, and were aged 18 to 65 years.

The input for sequencing was peripheral blood mononuclear cells (PBMCs), taken at new diagnosis, from a patient treated with antithyroid drugs. The clonotype was recovered from a woman between 40 and 55 years old with Graves disease. J is TRBJ2-3 and V is TRBV20-1; 8 positions agree with TRBD2. Here the CDR3 DNA reads TGCAGTGCTAGAGGGCTAGCGGGTCGCTCAGATACGCAGTATTTT. Translated: CSARGLAGRSDTQYF.